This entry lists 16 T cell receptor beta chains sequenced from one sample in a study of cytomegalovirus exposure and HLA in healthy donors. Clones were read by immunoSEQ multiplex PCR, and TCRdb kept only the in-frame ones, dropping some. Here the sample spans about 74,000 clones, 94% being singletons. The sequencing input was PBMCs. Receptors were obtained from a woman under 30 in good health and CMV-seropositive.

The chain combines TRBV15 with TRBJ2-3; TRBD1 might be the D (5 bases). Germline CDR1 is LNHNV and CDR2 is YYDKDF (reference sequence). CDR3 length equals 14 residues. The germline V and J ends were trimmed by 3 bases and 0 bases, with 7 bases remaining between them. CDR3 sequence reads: CATSSDRSTDTQYF. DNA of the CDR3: TGTGCCACCAGCAGCGACAGAAGCACAGATACGCAGTATTTT.

The CDR3 nucleotides read TGTGCCAGCAGCTACCCAGGCTCTGGGGCCAACGTCCTGACTTTC. As protein: CASSYPGSGANVLTF. The gene calls are TRBV6-6 and TRBJ2-6; D is unresolved. The CDR3 length is 15 residues. The V and J ends lost 6 bases and 0 bases respectively, with 9 bases between them. Germline values: CDR1 MNHNY, CDR2 SVGAGI (reference sequence).

DNA of the CDR3: TGTGCCAGCAGCCCGGGTCCCACCGAGAGGACAGATACGCAGTATTTT. Its translation is CASSPGPTERTDTQYF. The gene calls are TRBV11-3 and TRBJ2-3; no firm D call. This CDR3 contains 16 residues. Per the germline V gene, CDR1 is SGHNT and CDR2 is YENEEA. V lost 5 bases and J 3 bases, leaving 18 bases between the germline ends.

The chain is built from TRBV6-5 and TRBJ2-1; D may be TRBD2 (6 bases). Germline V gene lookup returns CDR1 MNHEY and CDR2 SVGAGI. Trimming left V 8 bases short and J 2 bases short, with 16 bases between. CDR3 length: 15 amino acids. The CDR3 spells CASGPGADPYNEQFF. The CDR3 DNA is TGTGCCAGCGGACCGGGAGCCGACCCCTACAATGAGCAGTTCTTC.

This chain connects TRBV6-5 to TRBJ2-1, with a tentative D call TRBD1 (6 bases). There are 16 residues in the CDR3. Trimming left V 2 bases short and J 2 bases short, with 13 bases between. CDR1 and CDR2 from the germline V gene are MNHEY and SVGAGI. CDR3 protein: CASSYKYEGAYNEQFF. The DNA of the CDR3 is TGTGCCAGCAGTTACAAGTACGAGGGGGCCTACAATGAGCAGTTCTTC.

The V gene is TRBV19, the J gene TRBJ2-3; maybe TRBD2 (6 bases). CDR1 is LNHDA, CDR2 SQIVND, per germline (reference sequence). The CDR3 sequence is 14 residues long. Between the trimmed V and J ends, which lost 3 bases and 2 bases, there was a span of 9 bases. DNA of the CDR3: TGTGCCAGTAGTATTGGGGGGATCACAGATACGCAGTATTTT. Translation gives CASSIGGITDTQYF.

CDR3 bases: TGTGCCAGCAGCCGCCTAAAAAACACTGAAGCTTTCTTT. Translation gives CASSRLKNTEAFF. The chain has TRBV7-8 and TRBJ1-1; D gene unclear. The CDR3 is 13 residues long. Between the trimmed V and J ends, which lost 5 bases and 2 bases, there was a span of 9 bases. In germline, CDR1 is SGHVS, CDR2 FQNEAQ.

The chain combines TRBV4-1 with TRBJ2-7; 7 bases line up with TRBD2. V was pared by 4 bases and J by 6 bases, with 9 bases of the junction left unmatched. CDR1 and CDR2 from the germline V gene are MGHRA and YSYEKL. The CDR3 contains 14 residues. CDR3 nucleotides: TGCGCCAGCAGCCCCCCCGGGGAGGGGTTCGAGCAGTACTTC. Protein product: CASSPPGEGFEQYF.

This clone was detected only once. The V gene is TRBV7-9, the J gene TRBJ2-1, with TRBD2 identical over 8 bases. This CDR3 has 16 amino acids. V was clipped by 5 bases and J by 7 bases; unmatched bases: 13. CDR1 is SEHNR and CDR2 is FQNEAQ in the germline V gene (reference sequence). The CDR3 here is CASSQAEGTRGNEQFF. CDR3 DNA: TGTGCCAGCAGCCAAGCGGAAGGGACTAGAGGTAATGAGCAGTTCTTC.

This CDR3 is CASSPYAASSYNEQFF. The CDR3 bases are TGTGCCAGCAGCCCCTACGCAGCGAGCTCCTACAATGAGCAGTTCTTC. The J gene is TRBJ2-1, the V gene TRBV5-8; D not certain. CDR1 and CDR2 (germline): SGHTS, YDEGEE. The CDR3 runs 16 residues. The V and J ends lost 4 bases and 0 bases respectively, with 14 bases between them.

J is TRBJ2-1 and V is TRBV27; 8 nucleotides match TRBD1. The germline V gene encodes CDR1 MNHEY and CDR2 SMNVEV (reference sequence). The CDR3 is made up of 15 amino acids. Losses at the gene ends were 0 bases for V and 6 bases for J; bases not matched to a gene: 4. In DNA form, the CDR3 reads TGTGCCAGCAGTTTATCGGACAGGGTGGGCAATGAGCAGTTCTTC. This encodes CASSLSDRVGNEQFF.

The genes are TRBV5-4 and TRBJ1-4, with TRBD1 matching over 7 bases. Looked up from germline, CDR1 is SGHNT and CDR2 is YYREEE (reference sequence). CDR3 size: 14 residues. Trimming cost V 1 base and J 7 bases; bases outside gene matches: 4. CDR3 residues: CASSLTGVSEKLFF. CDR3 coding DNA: TGTGCCAGCAGCTTGACAGGGGTCAGTGAAAAACTGTTTTTT.

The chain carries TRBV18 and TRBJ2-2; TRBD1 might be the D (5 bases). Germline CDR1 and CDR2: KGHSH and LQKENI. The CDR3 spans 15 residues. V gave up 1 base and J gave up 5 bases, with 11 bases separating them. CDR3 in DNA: TGTGCCAGCTCACCACTGCAGGGCAGAACCGGGGAGCTGTTTTTT. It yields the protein CASSPLQGRTGELFF.

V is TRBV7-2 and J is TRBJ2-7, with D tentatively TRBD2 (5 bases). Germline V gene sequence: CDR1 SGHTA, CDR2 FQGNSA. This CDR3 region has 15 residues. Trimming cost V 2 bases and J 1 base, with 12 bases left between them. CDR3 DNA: TGTGCCAGCAGCTTAAGCTCCGGGATATCCTACGAGCAGTACTTC. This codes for CASSLSSGISYEQYF.

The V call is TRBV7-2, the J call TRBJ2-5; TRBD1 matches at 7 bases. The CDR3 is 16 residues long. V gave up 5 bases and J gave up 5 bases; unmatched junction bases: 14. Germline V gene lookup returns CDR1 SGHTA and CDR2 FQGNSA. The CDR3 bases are TGTGCCAGCAGCCCAGGGGGATGGGGCTTCGGTGAGACCCAGTACTTC. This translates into CASSPGGWGFGETQYF.

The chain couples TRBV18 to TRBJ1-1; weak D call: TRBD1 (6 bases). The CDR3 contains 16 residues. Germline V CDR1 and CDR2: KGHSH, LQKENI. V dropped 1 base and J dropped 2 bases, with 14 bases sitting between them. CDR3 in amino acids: CASSPRRGGANTEAFF. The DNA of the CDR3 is TGTGCCAGCTCACCACGGAGGGGGGGCGCAAACACTGAAGCTTTCTTT.